These 22 T cell receptor beta chains were all obtained from the same sample, sequenced in a study of cytomegalovirus exposure and HLA in healthy donors. Researchers ran the PCR with 60 Vbeta and 13 Jbeta primers. Repertoires were generated with immunoSEQ multiplex PCR, while TCRdb's copy carries only in-frame clones and drops some. This sample has 150,000 or so clones, with around two thirds found just once. The material sequenced was PBMCs. The receptors derive from a woman in her late teens or twenties in good health and CMV-seronegative.

This clone was seen ten or more times. The CDR3 region has the DNA TGTGCCAGCAGTGAGGTGGCAGGCGTCGAGCAGTACGTC. It is translated as CASSEVAGVEQYV. The chain uses TRBV2 and TRBJ2-7; the D is unclear. The CDR3 runs 13 residues. CDR1 and CDR2 from the germline V gene are SNHLY and FYNNEI. Deletions cut 3 bases from V and 6 bases from J, with 12 bases between.

This clone turned up a few times. The chain joins TRBV14 to TRBJ2-7, with D tentatively TRBD1 (6 bases). The CDR3 sequence is 20 residues long. The V gene lost 1 base and the J gene lost 2 bases, with 27 bases spanning the gap. CDR1 is SGHDN and CDR2 is FVKESK in the germline V gene. Written as DNA, the CDR3 is TGTGCCAGCAGCCAAGGGCTCATCGTACCATGGGGGCCGGTCCCCTACGAGCAGTACTTC. Translation gives CASSQGLIVPWGPVPYEQYF.

The DNA for the CDR3 is TGTGCCAGCCATACGCCAGGGGCGGGCTACACCTTC. Amino acid sequence: CASHTPGAGYTF. The chain links TRBV28 to TRBJ1-2; D is perhaps TRBD1 (6 bases). From germline, CDR1 is MDHEN and CDR2 SYDVKM. V was trimmed by 8 bases and J by 8 bases, leaving 15 bases between them. This CDR3 comprises 12 residues.

This clone was detected once. The genes are TRBV18 and TRBJ2-1, with D unclear. The germline V gene has CDR1 KGHSH and CDR2 LQKENI. V was cut by 3 bases and J by 3 bases, with 18 bases left in between. This CDR3 spans 17 amino acids. The CDR3 spells CASSPSIESLRYNEQFF. In DNA, the CDR3 is TGTGCCAGCTCACCCTCAATAGAGTCCCTACGCTACAATGAGCAGTTCTTC.

The chain joins TRBV19 to TRBJ1-5; perhaps TRBD1 as D (5 bases). The CDR3 extends over 15 amino acids. V lost 4 bases and J 3 bases, leaving 13 bases between the germline ends. The V gene's germline CDR1 is LNHDA and CDR2 SQIVND (reference sequence). CDR3 in amino acids: CASSKEGRVNQPQHF. CDR3 sequence (DNA): TGTGCCAGTAGTAAAGAGGGGCGAGTCAATCAGCCCCAGCATTTT.

This clone was found once. The V gene is TRBV5-1, the J gene TRBJ1-2; 7 positions agree with TRBD1. The germline CDR1 and CDR2 sequences are SGHRS and YFSETQ. CDR3 length equals 17 residues. Trimming took 1 base from V and 4 from J; bases not matched to a gene: 13. CDR3 nucleotides: TGCGCCAGCAGCTTGCAGGGGGAGACAGGGAGAGGCTATGGCTACACCTTC. This encodes CASSLQGETGRGYGYTF.

The V gene is TRBV6-5, the J gene TRBJ2-2; 10 bases map to TRBD1. The CDR3 has 15 residues. Unmatched junction bases numbered 6, after V lost 6 bases and J lost 5 bases. CDR1 is MNHEY and CDR2 is SVGAGI in the germline V gene. CDR3 bases: TGTGCCAGCAGGCCCGGGACAGGGGCAACCGGGGAGCTGTTTTTT. It is translated as CASRPGTGATGELFF.

In nucleotides, the CDR3 is TGTGCCAGCGTCAGGGGATGGACTGAAGCTTTCTTT. Protein: CASVRGWTEAFF. This chain uses TRBV6-4 with TRBJ1-1, with D possibly being TRBD1 (6 bases). With 8 bases removed from V and 5 bases from J, the gap between germline ends came to 12 bases. Germline assignment: CDR1 MRHNA and CDR2 SNTAGT. CDR3 length equals 12 residues.

CDR3 coding DNA: TGTGCCAGTAGTATAGGCAGACAGGGGATACTTTACTATGGCTACACCTTC. Translated, it gives CASSIGRQGILYYGYTF. This chain connects TRBV19 to TRBJ1-2; 8 bases agree with TRBD1. The V and J ends lost 1 base and 3 bases, in that order; junction bases with no gene match: 10. Germline-derived CDR1 and CDR2 are LNHDA and SQIVND (reference sequence). The CDR3 extends over 17 amino acids.

This CDR3 is CASSVGSGHSYEQYF. In nucleotides, the CDR3 is TGTGCCAGCAGCGTAGGGTCAGGGCACTCCTACGAGCAGTACTTC. V gene TRBV9 combines with J gene TRBJ2-7; tentative D call: TRBD1 (5 bases). CDR1 SGDLS and CDR2 YYNGEE come from the germline V gene. V lost 0 bases, J lost 0 bases, and 10 bases lay in between. The CDR3 is 15 residues long. Based on the CDR3 plus reference TRBV9 and TRBJ2-7, the full variable domain is DSGVTQTPKHLITATGQRVTLRCSPRSGDLSVYWYQQSLDQGLQFLIQYYNGEERAKGNILERFSAQQFPDLHSELNLSSLELGDSALYFCASSVGSGHSYEQYFGPGTRLTVT.

V is TRBV6-5 and J is TRBJ2-1, with TRBD2 matching 8 bases. The CDR3 has 14 amino acids. V shed 5 bases and J 7 bases; nucleotides not matched to a gene: 7. Germline V gene lookup returns CDR1 MNHEY and CDR2 SVGAGI. CDR3 sequence (DNA): TGTGCCAGCAGTAGAAGCGGGAGAGGGAATGAGCAGTTCTTC. Its protein product is CASSRSGRGNEQFF.

This clone was seen a few times. The chain uses TRBV25-1 and TRBJ1-2; TRBD1 matches 8 bases. Trimming removed 3 bases from V and 4 bases from J; junction bases left unmatched: 4. The germline V gene encodes CDR1 MGHDK and CDR2 SYGVNS. The CDR3 consists of 14 residues. The CDR3 coding sequence is TGTGCCAGCAGTGACCACACAGGGGGCTATGGCTACACCTTC. It yields the protein CASSDHTGGYGYTF.

The CDR3 is CASSLKSTSGNHYNEQFF. DNA of the CDR3: TGTGCCAGCAGCTTGAAATCGACTAGCGGGAACCATTACAATGAGCAGTTCTTC. The chain links TRBV5-4 to TRBJ2-1, with 11 nucleotides matching TRBD2. The CDR3 is made up of 18 amino acids. Germline CDR1 reads SGHNT; CDR2 reads YYREEE (reference sequence). Losses at the gene ends were 1 base for V and 4 bases for J; bases not matched to a gene: 10.

The chain is built from TRBV28 and TRBJ2-5, with 8 bases lining up with TRBD2. V shed 6 bases and J 5 bases; nucleotides not matched to a gene: 8. This CDR3 comprises 14 residues. The germline V gene encodes CDR1 MDHEN and CDR2 SYDVKM. In DNA, the CDR3 is TGTGCCAGCAGCCCAGGTCTAGCGGGTGAGACCCAGTACTTC. Protein sequence: CASSPGLAGETQYF.

The chain uses TRBV9 and TRBJ2-1; TRBD2 aligns across 10 bases. There are 15 residues in the CDR3. J lost 5 bases, V lost 7 bases, and 9 bases had no gene match. From germline, CDR1 is SGDLS and CDR2 YYNGEE. The CDR3 nucleotides read TGTGCCAGCGGATGGACTAGCGGCTTCGACAATGAGCAGTTCTTC. Encoded protein: CASGWTSGFDNEQFF. Full variable domain (outside the CDR3, taken from reference TRBV9 and TRBJ2-1): DSGVTQTPKHLITATGQRVTLRCSPRSGDLSVYWYQQSLDQGLQFLIQYYNGEERAKGNILERFSAQQFPDLHSELNLSSLELGDSALYFCASGWTSGFDNEQFFGPGTRLTVL.

The chain carries TRBV15 and TRBJ2-1, with TRBD2 identical over 8 bases. The CDR3 runs 16 residues. V dropped 0 bases and J dropped 1; count of bases not matched to a gene: 2. Germline-derived CDR1 and CDR2 are LNHNV and YYDKDF (reference sequence). The chain's CDR3 is CATSRDAGGSYNEQFF. CDR3 coding DNA: TGTGCCACCAGCAGAGATGCGGGAGGATCCTACAATGAGCAGTTCTTC.

This chain connects TRBV28 to TRBJ1-6; 7 bases are a match to TRBD1. Losses at the gene ends were 6 bases for V and 5 bases for J; bases not matched to a gene: 25. This CDR3 spans 21 amino acids. From germline, CDR1 is MDHEN and CDR2 SYDVKM. CDR3: CASSRIDPPGQSSGDNSPLHF. The CDR3 DNA reads TGTGCCAGCAGCCGAATAGACCCTCCGGGACAGTCTAGTGGGGATAATTCACCCCTCCACTTT.

The chain uses TRBV6-1 and TRBJ1-2; D perhaps matches TRBD1 (5 bases). Trimming took 5 bases from V and 2 from J, leaving 12 bases between them. Germline-derived CDR1 and CDR2 are MNHNS and SASEGT. There are 14 residues in the CDR3. The CDR3 bases are TGTGCCAGCAGTAAAAAGGACACCAACTATGGCTACACCTTC. Protein sequence: CASSKKDTNYGYTF.

This clone was seen only a few times. The chain recombines TRBV6-1 with TRBJ1-4; TRBD1 matches 7 bases. V gave up 6 bases and J gave up 8 bases; unmatched junction bases: 6. The CDR3 totals 13 residues. Germline CDR1 MNHNS, CDR2 SASEGT. Here the CDR3 reads CASSLGGPEKLFF. Written as DNA, the CDR3 is TGTGCCAGCAGCCTAGGGGGCCCGGAAAAACTGTTTTTT.

The chain is built from TRBV14 and TRBJ1-2, with a weak D call TRBD1 (5 bases). The CDR3 contains 15 residues. Germline V gene data show CDR1 as SGHDN and CDR2 as FVKESK. Trimming shortened V by 3 bases and J by 5 bases, and 16 bases separated the two germline ends. The CDR3 sequence: CASSHLQGREYGYTF. CDR3 DNA: TGTGCCAGCAGCCACCTCCAGGGAAGAGAGTATGGCTACACCTTC.

Only one count was recorded for this clone. The CDR3 region has the DNA TGTGCCAGCAGTTTGTCTCGCGAGCAGTACTTC. This sequence encodes CASSLSREQYF. This chain links TRBV28 with TRBJ2-7, with D unclear. Trimming left V 3 bases short and J 6 bases short, with 6 bases between. From germline, CDR1 is MDHEN and CDR2 SYDVKM. The CDR3 spans 11 residues.

The rearrangement joins TRBV6-5 to TRBJ1-2; weak D call: TRBD1 (5 bases). The CDR3 covers 14 residues. Per germline, CDR1 MNHEY and CDR2 SVGAGI. Trimming shortened V by 6 bases and J by 8 bases, and 19 bases separated the two germline ends. The CDR3 sequence: CASREAGTPEGYTF. The CDR3 region has the DNA TGTGCCAGCAGAGAGGCAGGGACTCCTGAAGGCTACACCTTC.